Following are 32 T cell receptor beta chains from one sample sequenced in a study of cytomegalovirus exposure and HLA in healthy donors. Both 60 Vbeta primers and 13 Jbeta primers went into the PCR. Repertoires were generated with immunoSEQ multiplex PCR, while TCRdb's copy carries only in-frame clones and drops some. This sample carries approximately 100,000 clones, roughly 75% of them seen once, and the ten largest clones take around 5%. Specimen: PBMCs. These receptors were collected from a woman younger than 30 in good health and CMV-seropositive.

This clone was counted a single time. The chain couples TRBV7-2 to TRBJ1-2; D might be TRBD1 (6 bases). Per germline, CDR1 SGHTA and CDR2 FQGNSA. The CDR3 is 14 residues long. Trimming took off 3 bases at V and 5 bases at J, with 13 bases between the two ends. CDR3 sequence reads: CASSFRGQGYGYTF. The CDR3 DNA sequence: TGTGCCAGCAGCTTTAGAGGCCAGGGGTATGGCTACACCTTC.

The rearrangement uses TRBV9 and TRBJ2-3; D call uncertain. Germline assignment: CDR1 SGDLS and CDR2 YYNGEE. The CDR3 has 17 residues. The V end was cut by 3 bases, the J end by 4 bases, with 21 bases between. This CDR3 reads CASSAEGGSSKADTQYF. DNA of the CDR3: TGTGCCAGCAGCGCTGAAGGCGGCAGTTCGAAAGCAGATACGCAGTATTTT.

This clone was recorded a few times. The J gene is TRBJ2-5, the V gene TRBV18, with 10 bases matching TRBD1. Germline V gives CDR1 KGHSH, CDR2 LQKENI. The CDR3 length is 14 residues. J lost 5 bases, V lost 2 bases, and 2 bases had no gene match. The CDR3 loop is CASSPGTGEETQYF. In DNA, the CDR3 is TGTGCCAGCTCACCAGGGACAGGGGAGGAGACCCAGTACTTC.

This rearrangement joins TRBV6-4 to TRBJ2-3; 8 bases fit TRBD2. The CDR3 extends over 16 amino acids. The germline V gene encodes CDR1 MRHNA and CDR2 SNTAGT. With V trimmed by 0 bases and J by 0 bases, 2 bases remained unmatched. CDR3 protein: CASSDSPGGSTDTQYF. The CDR3, as DNA: TGTGCCAGCAGTGACTCGCCGGGAGGGAGCACAGATACGCAGTATTTT.

This clone was seen a few times. The chain carries TRBV4-1 and TRBJ2-7, with 8 bases fitting TRBD1. The V gene's germline CDR1 is MGHRA and CDR2 YSYEKL. The CDR3 contains 14 residues. Trimming removed 4 bases from V and 7 bases from J; junction bases left unmatched: 9. CDR3 in amino acids: CASSRPGQGKEQYF. CDR3 bases: TGCGCCAGCAGCCGACCCGGACAGGGAAAGGAGCAGTACTTC.

The rearrangement links TRBV5-4 to TRBJ2-7, with D possibly TRBD2 on 7 matching bases. Germline assignment: CDR1 SGHNT and CDR2 YYREEE (reference sequence). The V gene lost 5 bases and the J gene lost 1 base, with 16 bases spanning the gap. The length of the CDR3 is 15 residues. The CDR3 loop reads CASSEGGGNSYEQYF. CDR3 DNA: TGTGCCAGCAGTGAGGGGGGGGGAAATTCCTACGAGCAGTACTTC.

Here the CDR3 reads CASSVGREPQAFF. The CDR3, as DNA: TGTGCCAGCAGCGTAGGCAGGGAACCCCAAGCTTTCTTT. V usage is TRBV9 and J usage is TRBJ1-1, with a tentative D call TRBD1 (5 bases). CDR1 and CDR2 from the germline V gene are SGDLS and YYNGEE. CDR3 length equals 13 residues. The germline V and J ends were trimmed by 0 bases and 9 bases, with 12 bases remaining between them.

This chain connects TRBV6-5 to TRBJ1-2; TRBD1 aligns across 7 bases. The length of the CDR3 is 13 residues. Germline-derived CDR1 and CDR2 are MNHEY and SVGAGI. V lost 6 bases and J lost 3; bases outside the gene matches: 4. CDR3 coding DNA: TGTGCCAGCAGCTTCACAGGGGACTATGGCTACACCTTC. It yields the protein CASSFTGDYGYTF.

This rearrangement joins TRBV28 to TRBJ2-7; 9 bases are a match to TRBD2. The trim removed 3 bases at V and 3 bases at J, leaving 6 bases unmatched. The V gene's germline CDR1 is MDHEN and CDR2 SYDVKM. This CDR3 comprises 15 residues. The CDR3 DNA follows: TGTGCCAGCAGTTTCTCGATAGCGGGAGTCTACGAGCAGTACTTC. Translation gives CASSFSIAGVYEQYF.

The chain has TRBV2 and TRBJ2-7, with 12 bases aligning to TRBD2. The length of the CDR3 is 16 residues. V lost 4 bases, J lost 0 bases, and 4 bases stayed unmatched. Looked up from germline, CDR1 is SNHLY and CDR2 is FYNNEI. The CDR3 region is CASSVGLAGPSYEQYF. Here the CDR3 DNA reads TGTGCCAGCAGTGTTGGACTAGCGGGACCCTCCTACGAGCAGTACTTC.

The chain uses TRBV7-9 and TRBJ2-5; maybe TRBD1 (5 bases). CDR3 length: 16 residues. Trimming took off 6 bases at V and 4 bases at J, with 21 bases between the two ends. Germline lookup yields CDR1 SEHNR and CDR2 FQNEAQ (reference sequence). In DNA form, the CDR3 reads TGTGCCAGCAGAGACGGTGGGGCTTACTCCCTAGAGACCCAGTACTTC. It yields the protein CASRDGGAYSLETQYF.

This chain uses TRBV7-2 with TRBJ2-5, with a possible D match to TRBD1 (5 bases). This CDR3 contains 15 residues. Germline CDR1 reads SGHTA; CDR2 reads FQGNSA. V lost 1 base and J 2 bases, leaving 11 bases between the germline ends. This CDR3 is CASSLGQGGQETQYF. In DNA form, the CDR3 reads TGTGCCAGCAGCTTAGGGCAGGGTGGGCAAGAGACCCAGTACTTC.

The V and J genes are TRBV5-6 and TRBJ2-7; 7 bases are shared with TRBD1. CDR3 length: 13 amino acids. CDR1 SGHDT and CDR2 YYEEEE come from the germline V gene. After removal of 3 bases from V and 10 bases from J, the junction contained 10 bases not matched to a gene. As DNA, the CDR3 is TGTGCCAGCAGCTCGAACCCCGGGACAGCTCAGTACTTC. It encodes CASSSNPGTAQYF.

This clone was detected only once. The rearrangement links TRBV6-5 to TRBJ2-7, with 10 bases that match TRBD2. The germline V gene has CDR1 MNHEY and CDR2 SVGAGI. Trimming removed 1 base from V and 6 bases from J; junction bases left unmatched: 6. The CDR3 extends over 15 amino acids. The CDR3 spells CASSYLAGGRREQYF. CDR3 in DNA: TGTGCCAGCAGTTACTTAGCGGGAGGTCGCCGCGAGCAGTACTTC.

The table lists this clone with a few counts. The chain recombines TRBV7-9 with TRBJ2-7; D is possibly TRBD1 (6 bases). Germline values: CDR1 SEHNR, CDR2 FQNEAQ (reference sequence). Deletions cut 5 bases from V and 0 bases from J, with 11 bases between. This CDR3 region has 14 residues. CDR3 DNA sequence: TGTGCCAGCAGCCCCGGGACAAACTCCTACGAGCAGTACTTC. It yields the protein CASSPGTNSYEQYF.

V usage is TRBV27 and J usage is TRBJ2-1, with 7 bases matching TRBD2. This CDR3 spans 14 amino acids. Germline values: CDR1 MNHEY, CDR2 SMNVEV (reference sequence). After removal of 8 bases from V and 8 bases from J, the junction contained 12 bases not matched to a gene. The CDR3 sequence is CASGSAGAGDEQFF. The DNA for the CDR3 is TGTGCCAGCGGTTCGGCGGGAGCAGGCGATGAGCAGTTCTTC.

J is TRBJ2-7 and V is TRBV4-1; maybe TRBD2 (5 bases). This CDR3 is built from 15 residues. Germline lookup yields CDR1 MGHRA and CDR2 YSYEKL. V was shortened by 1 base and J by 4 bases, with 14 bases between the two germline ends. The CDR3 here is CASSQGDTEGYEQYF. The DNA of the CDR3 is TGCGCCAGCAGCCAAGGAGACACCGAGGGATACGAGCAGTACTTC.

The chain employs TRBV7-2 and TRBJ2-1; 14 bases are a match to TRBD2. Losses at the gene ends were 5 bases for V and 3 bases for J; bases not matched to a gene: 6. Per germline, CDR1 SGHTA and CDR2 FQGNSA. The CDR3 length is 17 residues. For the CDR3, the DNA is TGTGCCAGCAGCCCCCGGACTAGCGGGAGGATCTACAATGAGCAGTTCTTC. It encodes CASSPRTSGRIYNEQFF.

The chain couples TRBV4-3 to TRBJ2-3, with 16 bases that match TRBD2. The CDR3 consists of 15 residues. V was clipped by 0 bases and J by 10 bases; unmatched bases: 1. Germline CDR1 reads LGHNA; CDR2 reads YSLEER. DNA of the CDR3: TGCGCCAGCAGCCAAGAGGGACTAGCGGGAGGGCCGCAGTATTTT. The encoded protein is CASSQEGLAGGPQYF.

The V and J genes are TRBV7-9 and TRBJ2-1, with TRBD2 identical over 13 bases. CDR1 is SEHNR, CDR2 FQNEAQ, per germline (reference sequence). The CDR3 has 16 amino acids. V was pared by 5 bases and J by 6 bases, with 7 bases of the junction left unmatched. CDR3 amino acids: CASSPGLAGTFNEQFF. The DNA of the CDR3 is TGTGCCAGCAGCCCGGGACTAGCGGGAACTTTCAATGAGCAGTTCTTC.

This chain links TRBV7-3 with TRBJ2-7, with D unclear. The CDR3 totals 13 residues. The V and J ends lost 1 base and 6 bases respectively, with 10 bases between them. Germline V gives CDR1 SGHTA, CDR2 FQGTGA. The CDR3 sequence: CASSLMSGLEQYF. As DNA, the CDR3 is TGTGCCAGCAGCTTAATGTCAGGTCTCGAGCAGTACTTC. Combining the CDR3 with reference TRBV7-3 and TRBJ2-7 gives the whole variable domain GAGVSQTPSNKVTEKGKYVELRCDPISGHTALYWYRQSLGQGPEFLIYFQGTGAADDSGLPNDRFFAVRPEGSVSTLKIQRTERGDSAVYLCASSLMSGLEQYFGPGTRLTVT.

This chain connects TRBV28 to TRBJ2-5; D call uncertain. CDR3 length: 14 amino acids. The germline V gene has CDR1 MDHEN and CDR2 SYDVKM. With 7 bases removed from V and 1 base from J, the gap between germline ends came to 13 bases. This chain's CDR3 is CASNRLGPQETQYF. CDR3 coding DNA: TGTGCCAGCAACCGACTCGGTCCCCAAGAGACCCAGTACTTC.

This clone was seen more than once but under ten times. This chain uses TRBV28 with TRBJ2-5, with TRBD2 matching over 8 bases. Germline V gene lookup returns CDR1 MDHEN and CDR2 SYDVKM. Trimming cost V 6 bases and J 5 bases; bases outside gene matches: 5. This CDR3 region has 13 residues. The CDR3 DNA reads as TGTGCCAGCAGCTTTAGCGGGAAGGAGACCCAGTACTTC. Its translation is CASSFSGKETQYF.

This clone was observed a few times. The chain is built from TRBV5-4 and TRBJ1-2, with 8 bases matching TRBD1. This CDR3 spans 14 amino acids. With V trimmed by 4 bases and J by 3 bases, 5 bases remained unmatched. The germline V gene has CDR1 SGHNT and CDR2 YYREEE (reference sequence). The CDR3: CASSPQGVDYGYTF. CDR3 sequence (DNA): TGTGCCAGCAGCCCACAGGGGGTTGACTATGGCTACACCTTC.

This chain links TRBV27 with TRBJ1-3, with a tentative D call TRBD1 (5 bases). The CDR3 loop spans 17 amino acids. Germline CDR1 MNHEY, CDR2 SMNVEV (reference sequence). V lost 6 bases to trimming and J lost 0 bases, with 18 bases between them. The CDR3 sequence is CASRRTAGPTSGNTIYF. The CDR3 coding sequence is TGTGCCAGCAGGAGAACAGCAGGGCCGACCTCTGGAAACACCATATATTTT.

This clone has at least ten counts. V usage is TRBV11-2 and J usage is TRBJ1-3; no definite D call. Per the germline V gene, CDR1 is SGHAT and CDR2 is FQNNGV. This CDR3 is built from 19 residues. The V end lost 0 bases, the J end lost 0 bases, and 18 bases lay between the germline ends. The CDR3 protein is CASSLEVTGNLLSGNTIYF. The CDR3 DNA reads TGTGCCAGCAGCTTAGAGGTCACCGGGAACTTACTCTCTGGAAACACCATATATTTT.

The V and J genes are TRBV28 and TRBJ2-5, with 7 bases fitting TRBD1. TRBJ2-7 matches the DNA end more closely, so the J call is doubtful. Germline CDR1 reads MDHEN; CDR2 reads SYDVKM. This CDR3 is built from 16 residues. The DNA of the CDR3 is TGTGCCAGCAGTTTACTTCGACAGGGTAGCCTCTACGAGCAGTACTTC. It encodes CASSLLRQGSLYEQYF.

The V call is TRBV27, the J call TRBJ2-6; possible D gene TRBD1, 5 bases. V lost 3 bases to trimming and J lost 0 bases, with 6 bases between them. CDR1 and CDR2 from the germline V gene are MNHEY and SMNVEV (reference sequence). CDR3 length: 15 amino acids. In nucleotides, the CDR3 is TGTGCCAGCAGTTTCAGGGACTCTGGGGCCAACGTCCTGACTTTC. It encodes CASSFRDSGANVLTF. Drawing the rest from reference TRBV27 and TRBJ2-6, the complete variable domain is EAQVTQNPRYLITVTGKKLTVTCSQNMNHEYMSWYRQDPGLGLRQIYYSMNVEVTDKGDVPEGYKVSRKEKRNFPLILESPSPNQTSLYFCASSFRDSGANVLTFGAGSRLTVL.

The chain employs TRBV5-1 and TRBJ2-1, with 11 bases fitting TRBD2. The V and J ends lost 0 bases and 3 bases, in that order; junction bases with no gene match: 8. Germline V CDR1 and CDR2: SGHRS, YFSETQ. The CDR3 contains 18 residues. The CDR3 bases are TGCGCCAGCAGCTTGGAATGGACTAGCGGGCAATTCTACAATGAGCAGTTCTTC. It translates to CASSLEWTSGQFYNEQFF. Full variable domain (outside the CDR3, taken from reference TRBV5-1 and TRBJ2-1): KAGVTQTPRYLIKTRGQQVTLSCSPISGHRSVSWYQQTPGQGLQFLFEYFSETQRNKGNFPGRFSGRQFSNSRSEMNVSTLELGDSALYLCASSLEWTSGQFYNEQFFGPGTRLTVL.

V gene TRBV2 combines with J gene TRBJ1-2; 7 bases line up with TRBD1. CDR1 and CDR2 (germline): SNHLY, FYNNEI. There are 13 residues in the CDR3. The J segment lost 4 bases and the V segment lost 6 bases, leaving 5 bases of the junction unmatched. CDR3: CASRGDSAYGYTF. In nucleotides, the CDR3 is TGTGCCAGCAGGGGGGACAGCGCCTATGGCTACACCTTC.

The chain is built from TRBV7-7 and TRBJ2-2; maybe TRBD1 (6 bases). This CDR3 has 18 amino acids. Per germline, CDR1 SSHAT and CDR2 FNYEAQ (reference sequence). Trimming left V 3 bases short and J 6 bases short, with 23 bases between. The CDR3 DNA reads TGTGCCAGCAGCTTCTTCGGCAAAACAGGGTTGGGTCCCGGGGAGCTGTTTTTT. It is translated as CASSFFGKTGLGPGELFF.

The J gene is TRBJ2-7, the V gene TRBV5-4; possibly TRBD2 for D (6 bases). Per the germline V gene, CDR1 is SGHNT and CDR2 is YYREEE (reference sequence). This CDR3 has 12 amino acids. V was clipped by 9 bases and J by 2 bases, with 12 bases between them. Written as DNA, the CDR3 is TGTGCCACCAGGGACTCTACCTACGAGCAGTACTTC. Its protein product is CATRDSTYEQYF.